This T cell receptor (beta chain) stems from a study of blood T cells in healthy people across ages. A second 7 to 11 cycle PCR used barcoded and J-beta primers. One entry per CDR3 protein results from TCRdb running MiXCR on the 5' RACE reads. The sample contains around 1,500,000 distinct CDR3 sequences, approximately 40% of which appear only once. Germline lookup yields CDR1 ENHRY and CDR2 SYGVKD. The CDR3 covers 15 residues. Germline trimming cut 5 bases from V and 8 bases from J; bases unmatched to any gene: 9. Sequencing used blood. This rearrangement joins TRBV10-3 to TRBJ2-3; TRBD2 matches 11 bases. The sequence was collected from a woman under 30 in good health. CDR3 DNA: TGTGCCATCAGTTTTACTAGCGGGAGTGCAGGTACGCAGTATTTT. Protein product: CAISFTSGSAGTQYF.